This T cell receptor beta chain is drawn from a study of cytomegalovirus exposure and HLA in healthy donors. TCRdb keeps only in-frame clones here, not all; method: immunoSEQ multiplex PCR. The table has some 88,000 clones, approximately 96% seen once. General study points: The study put 160 or so TCR beta chains on its list as cytomegalovirus-associated. Rarity characterized most TCR sequences, yet some public TCRs appeared in many donors.

On this clone: Its antigen is unidentified.

These donors were members of the approximately 110-subject validation cohort, a group separate from the approximately 620-subject first cohort. The specimen was PBMCs. This clonotype originated in a man aged 18 to 30 in good health and CMV-seronegative.

The CDR3 DNA follows: TGCGCCAGCAGCCAAGATATCATCTACGTAGCCAAAAACATTCAGTACTTC. Its protein product is CASSQDIIYVAKNIQYF. The V and J genes are TRBV4-3 and TRBJ2-4; the D is unclear. The germline V gene encodes CDR1 LGHNA and CDR2 YSLEER. The CDR3 covers 17 residues. Between the trimmed V and J ends, which lost 0 bases and 0 bases, there was a span of 12 bases.